The clone carrying this TCR beta chain was observed once. This sample stems from a study of T cells in tuberculosis. The CDR3 is 15 amino acids. CDR1 is LNHDA and CDR2 is SQIVND in the germline V gene (reference sequence). V dropped 8 bases and J dropped 0 bases, with 17 bases sitting between them. Sequencing of TCR-alpha and TCR-beta chains was unpaired. The data were produced by immunoSEQ multiplex PCR, yet TCRdb's version contains in-frame clones alone and is incomplete. The data hold tens of thousands of clones, with around 90% observed a single time. After thawing and overnight rest, PBMC were stained with GMM-loaded CD1B tetramer, viability dye and anti-CD3 for sorting. CD1B tetramers were loaded with Rhodococcus equi-derived C32 glucose monomycolate. CD14-expressing monocytes were removed from PBMC before cryopreservation and sorting.

This chain uses TRBV19 with TRBJ2-7; the D gene is possibly TRBD2 (6 bases). This TCR came from an adult woman with latent tuberculosis. The sequenced sample was CD1b-GMM tetramer-negative cells sorted from PBMCs. The CDR3 here is CASGPRGRSSYEQYF. CDR3 nucleotide sequence: TGTGCCAGTGGCCCTCGGGGGAGAAGCTCCTACGAGCAGTACTTC.